This T cell receptor (beta chain) derives from a study of shared clonotypes between healthy human individuals. Some clones are missing from TCRdb's copy, which holds only in-frame ones; the method was immunoSEQ multiplex PCR. The table records approximately 720,000 clones, just over 90% of them present only once. Trimming removed 2 bases at V and 0 bases at J, with 10 bases between. This CDR3 contains 15 residues. Positive CCR7 selection of CD45RO-negative cells yielded the naive CD8 cells, and terminally differentiated effector memory CD45RA+ cells were excluded. J is TRBJ2-3 and V is TRBV5-3; no clear D gene. TRBV5-3 has ORF status, its function being uncertain. Source material: naive CD8+ T cells sorted from blood. The receptor's source is a man aged 25-40 years in good health. The CDR3 here is CARSLPPGSTDTQYF. The CDR3, as DNA: TGTGCCAGAAGCTTACCTCCTGGCAGCACAGATACGCAGTATTTT.